This T cell receptor beta chain was sequenced for a study of PD-L1 blockade in urothelial cancer (dated by TCRdb to the late 2010s). At the level of the whole study: Every patient began therapy in the mid-2010s and was given atezolizumab 1,200 mg intravenously every 3 weeks. About 90% of the roughly 29 patients were males with bladder-origin urothelial cancer, and about 65% of the roughly 30 reported a prior smoking history. Patients had an ECOG performance status of 0 or 1 and had received between 0 and 3 prior chemotherapy regimens. Blood samples were analyzed at 3 weeks after treatment start (second dose) and at 6 weeks after treatment start. Blood samples yielded a median of around 150,000 T cells and tens of thousands of unique TCRs, with median clonality 0.080. Somatic, immune and clinical correlates of response to PD-L1 blockade with atezolizumab in urothelial cancer were the focus of an exploratory multi-omic analysis. Pretreatment tumor samples, along with matched peripheral blood collected serially before and after atezolizumab treatment, underwent TCR sequencing. Durable clinical benefit was defined as progression-free survival longer than 6 months, and TCR features were also tested against progression-free and overall survival. Whole exome sequencing and RNA sequencing of pretreatment tumors were performed alongside TCR sequencing in the same patients. Several patients achieved durable clinical benefit and around 19 did not. Pretreatment blood TCR-seq was available for 30 or so patients, at least one posttreatment blood collection was obtained for about 24 patients, and tumor TCR-seq was available for about 24 patients. The investigation overall reported the following: At 3 weeks after the start of treatment, tumor-associated TCR clones in peripheral blood had expanded more in patients with durable benefit (n ≈ 24, p = 0.022). A pretreatment peripheral blood TCR clonality below the median was linked to improved progression-free and overall survival. Because the sample size was small (n ≈ 27) and many exploratory analyses were performed, the results are intended to be hypothesis-generating.

Measured from the cysteine to the phenylalanine, the CDR3 is 14 residues long. Just the 42-base CDR3 DNA is kept, in frame starting at base 1. Via the germline V gene (reference sequence), CDR1 is LNHDA and CDR2 SQIVND. The V end gives up 4 bases and the J end 2 bases, leaving 2 bases in the junction not matched to a gene. A cohort of some 29 patients with locally advanced or metastatic urothelial carcinoma, treated at Memorial Sloan Kettering on a trial protocol, was included. Peripheral blood mononuclear cells were collected from each patient pretreatment and during treatment, giving between 1 and 8 total time points per patient. The Qiagen DNeasy Blood extraction kit was used to purify genomic DNA from total PBMCs and tumor samples. PBMCs were collected pretreatment and during treatment, and were isolated and stored as previously described. Each PCR received spiked-in synthetic TCR analog templates so that absolute template abundance could be estimated from read counts. The immunoSEQ assay used bias-controlled V and J gene primers to amplify TCRbeta CDR3 regions from genomic DNA. Sequencing of rearranged TCRbeta segments was done at approximately 20X coverage. Per the authors' processing: Sequencing errors were corrected by clustering, and CDR3s were annotated against IMGT so that V, D and J genes could be assigned. Out-of-frame and stop-codon sequences were excluded, and only productive TCRbeta rearrangements were used in downstream analyses. Clonality was calculated as one minus the Shannon entropy normalized by the log of the number of unique productive sequences. Clones differing between time points or between blood and tumor were identified using Fisher's exact test with Benjamini-Hochberg correction, with an adjusted p below 0.01 applied as the threshold. This immuneACCESS table, as held by TCRdb, lists in-frame sequences with V and J called but not all clones. Of the missing ones, under half trace to an unresolved V gene in checked studies; the others have no known cause. The D gene and trimming were derived from the DNA, and the V and J assignments and clone size from that table. For this sample there are approximately 50,000 clones; roughly nine tenths appear just once. Jointly, the top ten make up about 7.6% of the sample.

To note about this clone: Its antigen is unknown. Per-base quality was not reported, and no clone a single base away is much larger than it.

This TCR was sampled from a man aged 55 to 69 with urothelial cancer. The V gene is TRBV19 and the J gene is TRBJ1-3, with 7 bases in between that match TRBD1. Material: PBMCs, obtained around atezolizumab (anti-PD-L1) treatment. The base sequence is TGTGCCAGTAGTAGACAGGGAACTGGAAACACCATATATTTT. Its translation reads: CASSRQGTGNTIYF.